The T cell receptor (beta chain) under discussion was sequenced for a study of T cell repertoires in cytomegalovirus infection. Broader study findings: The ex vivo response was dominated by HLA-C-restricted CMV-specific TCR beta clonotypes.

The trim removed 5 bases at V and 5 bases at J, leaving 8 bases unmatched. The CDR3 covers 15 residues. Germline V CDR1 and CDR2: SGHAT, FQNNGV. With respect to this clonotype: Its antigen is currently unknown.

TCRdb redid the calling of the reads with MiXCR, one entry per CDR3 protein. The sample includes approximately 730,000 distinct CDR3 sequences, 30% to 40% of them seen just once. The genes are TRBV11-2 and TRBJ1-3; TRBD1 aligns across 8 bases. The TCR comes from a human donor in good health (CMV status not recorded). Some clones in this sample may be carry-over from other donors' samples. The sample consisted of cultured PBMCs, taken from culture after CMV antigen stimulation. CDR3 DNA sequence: TGTGCCAGCAGCCCTGAGGCAGGGGGCAGAAACACCATATATTTT. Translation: CASSPEAGGRNTIYF.